The 6 T cell receptor beta chains below come from one sample, sequenced in a study of T-cell memory formation after mild COVID-19. TCRdb reanalysed the 5' RACE reads using MiXCR and keeps one entry per CDR3 protein. In the table there are over 130,000 distinct CDR3 sequences, around 14% of which are singletons. Input material: PBMCs or a T cell subset sorted from them (not recorded which). These receptors were taken from an adult woman who had mild COVID-19 (a few samples of this study predate the infection). Cell type and time point are not known.

The V gene is TRBV18, the J gene TRBJ2-3; D is uncertain. The CDR3 has 16 residues. V shed 0 bases and J shed 3 bases, with 13 bases lying between them. Germline V gene data show CDR1 as KGHSH and CDR2 as LQKENI. The CDR3 bases are TGTGCCAGCTCACCACCCGCGGCTAGTGATACAGATACGCAGTATTTT. Its protein product is CASSPPAASDTDTQYF.

This clonotype was seen more than once but under ten times. V gene TRBV25-1 combines with J gene TRBJ2-1; no clear D. V was clipped by 2 bases and J by 6 bases, with 5 bases between them. Germline V gives CDR1 MGHDK, CDR2 SYGVNS. The CDR3 covers 12 residues. CDR3 amino acids: CASSETGNEQFF. In DNA, the CDR3 is TGTGCCAGCAGTGAAACCGGCAATGAGCAGTTCTTC.

This clonotype was recorded a few times. The chain is built from TRBV12-2 and TRBJ2-7; TRBD1 is taken as the D call from the table, unchecked against the DNA. TRBV12-2 constitutes a pseudogene. This CDR3 contains 16 residues. The CDR3 spells CASRNSGTENSYEQYF. CDR3 bases: TGTGCAAGTCGCAACTCCGGGACAGAGAATTCCTACGAGCAGTACTTC.

This clonotype has just a few counts. The rearrangement joins TRBV3-1 to TRBJ1-1; D gene unclear. This CDR3 is 15 amino acids long. Germline V gives CDR1 LGHDT, CDR2 YNNKEL (reference sequence). The V and J ends lost 2 bases and 3 bases respectively, with 13 bases between them. CDR3: CASSQWRARDTEAFF. CDR3 bases: TGTGCCAGCAGCCAATGGAGGGCCCGGGACACTGAAGCTTTCTTT.

This clonotype was picked up a small number of times. The rearrangement links TRBV5-1 to TRBJ2-7; D possibly corresponds to TRBD1 (5 bases). Germline values: CDR1 SGHRS, CDR2 YFSETQ. The germline V and J ends were trimmed by 2 bases and 4 bases, with 13 bases remaining between them. The CDR3 is 14 residues long. The CDR3 DNA sequence: TGCGCCAGCAGCTTCGGACATGGAGAGTACGAGCAGTACTTC. It codes for CASSFGHGEYEQYF.

In its sample, this clonotype was seen a few times. This chain joins TRBV20-1 and TRBJ2-7, with no clear D. CDR1 is DFQATT, CDR2 SNEGSKA, per germline (reference sequence). The CDR3 consists of 15 residues. V was cut by 5 bases and J by 3 bases, with 20 bases left in between. CDR3 sequence: CSAPQLQMGYYEQYF. The CDR3 nucleotides read TGCAGTGCTCCTCAACTCCAGATGGGTTACTACGAGCAGTACTTC.